This T cell receptor beta chain was retrieved from a study of cytomegalovirus exposure and HLA in healthy donors (dated by TCRdb to the late 2010s). For the study in its entirety: An earlier analysis of about 560 of the donors reported 250 to 350 Gb of sequence data and 95 million to 130 million unique TCR beta sequences obtained from 150 million to 200 million T cells. Roughly 300 gigabases of sequencing data and 70 million to 95 million unique TCR sequences made up an early release that covered around 640 HLA-typed donors. Among the roughly 390 genotyped donors, roughly 80% belonged to the genetic ancestry cluster associated with self-reported Caucasian donors. The aim of the study was to test whether cataloging public T cell receptors could identify signatures of past pathogen exposure. The T cell repertoires of 670 or so subjects were profiled by immunosequencing and related to cytomegalovirus serostatus. Besides the first cohort of some 670 subjects, a separate validation cohort made up of 95 to 150 different subjects was used. High-throughput TCR immunosequencing, statistical association of individual TCRs with disease status, and machine learning were combined to predict cytomegalovirus infection status. To study patterns of TCR occurrence, a later analysis re-analyzed previously published TCR beta repertoires from several hundred donors and added high-resolution HLA genotyping. Rather than drawing on any new phenotypic data, the later analysis identified candidate immune exposures from TCR beta sequences and the way those sequences occurred across donors. An earlier analysis of about 600 of the donors used high-throughput TCR beta sequencing to judge whether each TCR beta V gene segment behaved as functional or pseudogenic. Donor age, sex, ethnicity and CMV serostatus were compiled together with the repertoire data. A later genetic analysis took genome-wide SNP genotypes for about three fifths of the 666 donors and used that subset as a discovery cohort. All discovery cohort repertoires had been generated using a single sequencing platform. Both class I and class II loci were covered by HLA typing, at four-digit resolution. The number of typed donors differed by locus: about 629-630 for A, B, C, DRB1 and DQB1; approximately 540 for DQA1; around 580 for DPA1; and roughly 470 for DPB1. Because of strong linkage in the cohort, four or five DR-DQ haplotypes were treated as single units for association and clustering. Among 350 to 400 genotyped donors of the cohort, an average of around 240,000 unique TCR beta nucleotide sequences were sequenced per donor, roughly 20% of them non-productive. The paper as a whole reports these results and caveats: In an earlier analysis of over 550 of the donors, most TCR beta V segments were observed in productive rearrangements about 90% or about 30% of the time, broadly matching IMGT annotations. A further reported finding was that TCR beta sequences accurately predicted the HLA-A and HLA-B alleles for most subjects in the first cohort. In a later analysis, the rate of TCR association differed among HLA loci, with DRB1 alleles having the most associated TCRs and HLA-C alleles having the fewest. A later analysis reported that several top co-occurrence clusters appeared linked to parvovirus B19, influenza, CMV and Epstein-Barr virus. A later analysis associated around 16,000 TCR beta sequences with specific HLA alleles at a false discovery rate of 0.05. In vitro tests confirmed that three of the cytomegalovirus-associated TCR beta chains recognize cytomegalovirus antigens. A cluster of highly shared sequence variants was judged likely to be a technical artifact of the sequencing pipeline. Correlated functional status among segregating V segments might be attributable to linkage disequilibrium, but an unknown experimental factor could not be ruled out. Most CMV-associated TCR beta chains appeared to be HLA-restricted in a later analysis, and the HLA associations seemed to be driven largely by CMV exposure. Because HLA typing was unavailable for some donors at each locus, only the typed subset was used in association tests. Most TCR sequences were observed very rarely across donors, whereas some public TCRs were present in many individuals. An association between a missense DCLRE1C variant and V-gene and J-gene trimming of TCR beta chains was found in a later genetic analysis and replicated in an independent cohort. For the cohort, immune exposure information was limited to CMV serostatus. Because the 87-base-pair reads could not distinguish some IMGT-functional V segments, including TRBV6-2 and TRBV6-3, those segments were excluded. Strong co-occurrence of HLA alleles, especially DR and DQ, made assigning TCR associations to individual alleles difficult. The cohort was sequenced for TCR beta chains only, and without alpha or paired-chain data the features that could be detected were limited. The authors suggested that the approach could potentially be generalized to other disease states and immunological phenotypes. Presence/absence analyses assumed roughly uniform sequencing depth across donors, an assumption that may not hold. Because counts were too low, more than 15 rarely observed V segments, including chromosome 9 orphons, were excluded from the earlier analysis of a few hundred of the donors. The classifier was reported to diagnose cytomegalovirus status with high specificity and sensitivity in both the original cohort and the validation cohort. In a later analysis, HLA-associated TCR beta chains showed more clonal expansion and lower generation probabilities than non-associated chains that were equally common. According to a later genetic analysis, donors in an Asian-associated ancestry cluster had fewer N-insertions in productive TCRs than the roughly 700-donor mean. In the study, some 180 TCR beta chains were listed as associated with cytomegalovirus.

This clone was recorded once. Its recognized antigen is unknown. Base-call qualities are not available, and no considerably larger clone is one nucleotide away. The CDR3 has 13 amino acids, counting the end cysteine and phenylalanine. CDR3 DNA only is kept here, 39 bases in frame from base 1. For CDR1 and CDR2, the germline V gene (reference sequence) lists LNHDA and SQIVND. Relative to germline, V is missing 5 bases and J is missing 8 bases, with 6 bases of the junction outside any gene match. The library came from the immunoSEQ multiplex PCR assay. A mixture of 60 forward primers for TCR Vbeta segments and 13 reverse primers for TCR Jbeta segments was used in the multiplex PCR. Amplification of the CDR3 region of rearranged TCR beta genes was performed with a multiplex PCR assay on genomic DNA. Amplified TCR beta libraries were sequenced as 87-base-pair reads on the Illumina HiSeq System. As for how the authors treated the data: Across the roughly 640 repertoires, a later analysis counted tens of millions of unique TCR beta chains, 9 million to 14 million of which were shared by at least two donors. Raw reads were error-corrected and collapsed into unique sequences by a nearest-neighbor algorithm in which closely related sequences were merged to remove PCR and sequencing errors. V, D and J gene segments were assigned by aligning CDR3 sequences to IMGT reference sequences. For a sequence to be retained, a match of at least six nucleotides to both a V gene segment and a J gene segment was required. A rearrangement was called productive if the CDR3 had no stop codons and remained in frame with V and J, and every other rearrangement was called non-productive. CDR3 was defined according to IMGT convention as the region running from the second conserved V-encoded cysteine to the conserved J-encoded phenylalanine. The earlier analysis of some 550 of the donors excluded any sequence lacking an unambiguous match to a single V gene segment. An earlier analysis of fewer than 650 of the donors classified V segments as functional when productive rearrangements were above 56.7% and as segregating when the standard deviation between donors was above 5%. A statistical classification framework was built to diagnose cytomegalovirus status from the catalog of TCR beta chain sequences. V and J gene assignment, in a later analysis, came from comparing TCR nucleotide sequences with IMGT/GENE-DB human TR gene sequences. A later analysis assigned CDR3 sequences and most-parsimonious VDJ recombination scenarios with the TCRdist pipeline. A later analysis defined each TCR beta chain by its CDR3 amino acid sequence plus V-gene family, and excluded reads lacking a unique V-gene family. In a later analysis, 550 to 650 highly shared, low-generation-probability nucleotide sequences were removed to address suspected cross-contamination and a sequencing artifact. In a later analysis, a clonal expansion index for each public chain was calculated from normalized within-repertoire ranks of inferred template counts. In a later analysis, generation probabilities were computed with a VDJ recombination model fitted to out-of-frame rearrangements, and the resulting probabilities were checked against IGoR. A later analysis scored TCR-TCR, TCR-HLA and TCR-CMV co-occurrence with hypergeometric tests, applying a repertoire-size bias correction to TCR pairs. To estimate false discovery rates, a later analysis permuted the HLA or CMV assignments 20 times. A later analysis grouped co-occurring TCRs with DBSCAN, adding TCRdist sequence similarity when clustering within HLA-allele-positive subsets. Co-occurrence clustering excluded repertoires with fewer than 30,000 or more than 120,000 public chains, plus five with anomalous nucleotide sharing. Not all clones reach the TCRdb copy of this immuneACCESS table, which keeps in-frame sequences only. Checked studies attribute under half of the gap to unresolved V genes and leave the rest unexplained. The V and J calls and clone size were taken over from that table, and D and trimming were inferred from the DNA. For this sample the table gives more than 110,000 clones, of which roughly two thirds were detected only once. The top ten clones comprise roughly 1.3% of the sample.

The cohort was made up of about 610 healthy bone marrow donors. At the time of sampling, all cohort members were nominally healthy, though unrecorded immune exposures were likely present. The donor was CMV seronegative and belonged to the group of 352 seronegative cohort members. Every donor gave a peripheral blood sample, and the peripheral blood mononuclear cells from that sample were used for TCR beta sequencing. The Qiagen DNeasy Blood Extraction Kit was used to extract genomic DNA from the blood cell samples. The sequence was obtained from a woman between 40 and 50 years old in good health and CMV-seronegative. The sequence joins TRBV19 to TRBJ2-1; 7 bases in the middle match TRBD2. Sequencing was performed on PBMCs. The DNA reads as follows: TGTGCCAGTAGTTCCCTGGGGGGGGATGAGCAGTTCTTC. It codes for CASSSLGGDEQFF.